These T cell receptor beta chains were read from a single sample in a study of blood T cells in healthy people across ages. TCRdb used MiXCR to reprocess the 5' RACE reads, holding one entry per CDR3 protein. The data contain around 800,000 distinct CDR3 sequences, 40% to 50% of them seen just once; the ten biggest clones take up around 21%. What was sequenced was blood. All receptors come from a man aged 55 to 70 in good health. Both conserved end residues are part of each CDR3. The D gene is left open where the match is weak. Only part of the rows carry a size: once, few, many, or a class if the clone is expanded.

V gene	D gene	clone size	J gene	CDR3 protein	CDR3 DNA
TRBV20-1	NA	once	TRBJ2-1	CSARGGDGLTFMNEQFF	TGCAGTGCTAGAGGGGGAGATGGGCTCACCTTTATGAATGAGCAGTTCTTC
TRBV5-1	NA	few	TRBJ1-6	CASSERSNSPLHF	TGCGCCAGCAGCGAACGGAGCAATTCACCCCTCCACTTT
TRBV30	NA	NA	TRBJ1-2	CAWSVPNNGYTF	TGTGCCTGGAGTGTACCCAACAATGGCTACACCTTC
TRBV12-3/TRBV12-4	NA	NA	TRBJ1-1	CASSSGSWANTEAFF	TGTGCCAGCAGTTCTGGCAGTTGGGCGAACACTGAAGCTTTCTTT
TRBV20-1	NA	NA	TRBJ2-3	CSAPDLGTQYF	TGCAGTGCACCCGACCTCGGTACGCAGTATTTT
TRBV4-1	NA	NA	TRBJ2-1	CASSVGRGYYNEQFF	TGCGCCAGCAGCGTGGGCAGGGGTTACTACAATGAGCAGTTCTTC
TRBV11-3	TRBD1	NA	TRBJ2-2	CASSLRQGAGLELFF	TGTGCCAGCAGCTTACGTCAGGGGGCAGGTTTGGAGCTGTTTTTT
TRBV5-6	TRBD1	NA	TRBJ1-6	CASSPRAGGTAPLHF	TGTGCCAGCAGCCCCAGGGCAGGGGGAACTGCACCCCTCCACTTT
TRBV10-3	NA	few	TRBJ2-3	CAISDRGDTQYF	TGTGCCATCAGTGATCGGGGGGATACGCAGTATTTT
TRBV10-3	NA	NA	TRBJ1-2	CAISESRGANYGYTF	TGTGCCATCAGTGAGTCCAGGGGAGCTAACTATGGCTACACCTTC
TRBV3-1	NA	few	TRBJ2-5	CASKTPGETQYF	TGTGCCAGCAAGACCCCGGGGGAGACCCAGTACTTC
TRBV28	NA	many	TRBJ1-1	CASTGYMNTEAFF	TGTGCCAGTACAGGGTACATGAACACTGAAGCTTTCTTT
TRBV20-1	TRBD2	few	TRBJ2-5	CSASKGTSAQETQYF	TGCAGTGCGAGCAAAGGGACTAGCGCGCAAGAGACCCAGTACTTC
TRBV6-2/TRBV6-3	NA	NA	TRBJ2-5	CASRKSRTETQYF	TGTGCCAGCAGGAAAAGTAGAACCGAGACCCAGTACTTC
TRBV7-9	TRBD1	NA	TRBJ2-3	CASSLEPGQGPTDTQYF	TGTGCCAGCAGCTTAGAACCGGGACAGGGACCCACAGATACGCAGTATTTT